This TCR beta chain came from a study of T cells after yellow fever vaccination. MiXCR, run by TCRdb on the 5' RACE reads, gives a single entry per CDR3 protein. This table has roughly 300,000 distinct CDR3 sequences, roughly 8.4% appearing once. With 5 bases removed from V and 10 bases from J, the gap between germline ends came to 12 bases. Germline CDR1 reads SEHNR; CDR2 reads FQNEAQ (reference sequence). The CDR3 runs 12 residues. The specimen was PBMCs, collected roughly 47 days after the first yellow fever vaccination. This clonotype originated in a man between 18 and 35 years old who received the YFV17D yellow fever vaccine. The V call is TRBV7-9, the J call TRBJ2-1; D gene unclear. The CDR3 spells CASSNLAREQFF. CDR3 sequence (DNA): TGTGCCAGCAGCAACCTGGCACGGGAGCAGTTCTTC.